The clone carrying this T cell receptor beta chain has a handful of counts. Its antigen is undetermined. The data originate from a study of blood T cells in healthy people across ages. The donors, healthy Caucasians from Russia, were aged about 6 to 90. With a J-beta primer mix and a sample-barcoded 5' primer, a second PCR ran roughly 6 to 12 cycles. TCRdb re-derived calls from the 5' RACE reads in MiXCR, one entry per CDR3 protein. In the table there are 1,500,000 or so distinct CDR3 sequences, approximately 63% of which are singletons. Study-wide results and limits: A roughly linear age-dependent decrease characterized TCR beta diversity per million T cells.

The source of this sequence is a man aged 18 to 30 in good health. Material for sequencing was blood.

The DNA for the CDR3 is TGTGCCAGCAGTTTATTTGGGGGGGCCGTCTACGAGCAGTACTTC. Amino acid sequence: CASSLFGGAVYEQYF. The chain is built from TRBV12-3 or TRBV12-4 and TRBJ2-7; a possible D gene is TRBD2 (7 bases). V shed 2 bases and J shed 3 bases, with 14 bases lying between them. The CDR3 length is 15 residues.